Listed here is a single TCR beta chain. No antigen is known for it. Original methodology: As immunoSEQ supplied junction-only sequences (without quality scores), filtering differed. The table came from immunoSEQ multiplex PCR; TCRdb's copy has only in-frame clones and leaves some out. V, J and clone size are those of that table, while D and trimming were read from the DNA. Of about 580,000 clones in the sample, 95% to 98% are singletons; the top ten hold 0.3%. Naive CD8 cells were CD45RO-negative, positively selected for CCR7, excluding terminally differentiated effector memory CD45RA+ cells. Every one of the donors was a Caucasian adult that lived in Nashville, Tennessee. The sample belongs to a study of shared clonotypes between healthy human individuals. Findings and limits, study-wide: Having only a few donors restricted how much genetic and exposure-history diversity was captured.

With 6 bases removed from V and 5 bases from J, the gap between germline ends came to 11 bases. The CDR3 loop spans 13 amino acids. Per the germline V gene, CDR1 is MDHEN and CDR2 is SYDVKM. The sample taken for sequencing was naive CD8+ T cells sorted from blood. The chain combines TRBV28 with TRBJ1-5; no firm D call. This clonotype originated in a young man in good health. As DNA, the CDR3 is TGTGCCAGCAGCACAGAATGGGATCAGCCCCAGCATTTT. It yields the protein CASSTEWDQPQHF.